This is a list of T cell receptor beta chains from one sample in a study of regulatory T cells in long-lasting Graves disease. MiXCR, run by TCRdb on the multiplex PCR reads, gives a single entry per CDR3 protein. The sample includes around 450,000 distinct CDR3 sequences, 14% to 15% of them seen just once. The data also belong to a second study, concerning T cells in Graves' hyperthyroidism and ophthalmopathy.

This material consisted of peripheral blood mononuclear cells (PBMCs), taken at new diagnosis, from a patient treated with antithyroid drugs. The receptors were gathered from a woman aged 35 to 49 with Graves disease. Both conserved end residues are trimmed from each CDR3. The D gene is left open where the match is weak. The size entry is marked missing in some rows and otherwise reads once, few, many or a size class.

v_call d_call clone_size cdr3_aa
TRBV6-1 NA many ASSLMGQALH
TRBV4-1 TRBD2 many ASSQRALAEAYEQY
TRBV6-2/TRBV6-3 TRBD1 NA ASSDSGGFSYEQY
TRBV5-1 NA many ASSLTTASGNTIY
TRBV12-3/TRBV12-4 NA NA ASSSVVGSNQPQH
TRBV27 NA many ASSLSPRHTEAF
TRBV30 NA few AWEPWGQGNEQF
TRBV12-3/TRBV12-4 NA many ASSFRQGFRYGYT
TRBV10-3 NA many AISASTGELF
TRBV11-2 NA many ASSTARNTEAF
TRBV12-3/TRBV12-4 NA many ASSSRHKETQY